Listed below are T cell receptor beta chains from one sample, sequenced in a study of cytomegalovirus exposure and HLA in healthy donors. Method: immunoSEQ multiplex PCR; TCRdb's copy keeps in-frame clones and lacks some. The sample carries 190,000 or so clones, more than 75% recorded once. Material: PBMCs. The receptors were sampled from a woman aged 45-65 years in good health and CMV-seropositive. The CDR3 runs from the conserved cysteine through the conserved F or W. Each record gives: J gene, V gene, clone size, D gene, CDR3 DNA, CDR3 protein. A D gene is named only where the DNA matches it firmly. Only part of the rows carry a size: once, few, many, or a class if the clone is expanded.

J: TRBJ1-2; V: TRBV7-2; size: NA; D: TRBD1; DNA: TGTGCCAGCAGCCCCCCGCCTGGGCACAGGGGGGGAGGCTACACCTTC; CDR3: CASSPPPGHRGGGYTF
J: TRBJ2-5; V: TRBV28; size: few; D: TRBD1; DNA: TGTGCCAGCAGTACCAGGGACAGAAAACAAGAGACCCAGTACTTC; CDR3: CASSTRDRKQETQYF
J: TRBJ1-2; V: TRBV6-5; size: NA; D: TRBD1; DNA: TGTGCCAGCAGGAATACAGGGGCTAACTATGGCTACACCTTC; CDR3: CASRNTGANYGYTF
J: TRBJ1-4; V: TRBV28; size: few; D: NA; DNA: TGTGCCAGCAGTTTATTAAAGCATAATGAAAAACTGTTTTTT; CDR3: CASSLLKHNEKLFF
J: TRBJ2-2; V: TRBV10-3; size: NA; D: NA; DNA: TGTGCCATCAGTGAAAGGACATCGAACACCGGGGAGCTGTTTTTT; CDR3: CAISERTSNTGELFF
J: TRBJ2-7; V: TRBV28; size: once; D: NA; DNA: TGTGCCAGCAGTTTTGGGCCGGAGGCCCACGAGCAGTACTTC; CDR3: CASSFGPEAHEQYF
J: TRBJ1-2; V: TRBV18; size: NA; D: NA; DNA: TGTGCCAGCTCAGCGACTCGTACGGAGGGCTACACCTTC; CDR3: CASSATRTEGYTF
J: TRBJ2-7; V: TRBV6-6; size: NA; D: TRBD1; DNA: TGTGCCAGCAGGGGACAGGGGGCATGGAACGAGCAGTACTTC; CDR3: CASRGQGAWNEQYF
J: TRBJ1-4; V: TRBV11-1; size: NA; D: NA; DNA: TGTGCCAGCAGCCCGGACAGACCTAATGAAAAACTGTTTTTT; CDR3: CASSPDRPNEKLFF
J: TRBJ2-2; V: TRBV4-2; size: few; D: TRBD2; DNA: TGTGCCAGCAGCCCTGGCAGCGGGAGAGACACAAACACCGGGGAGCTGTTTTTT; CDR3: CASSPGSGRDTNTGELFF
J: TRBJ2-2; V: TRBV7-9; size: once; D: TRBD2; DNA: TGTTCCAGCAGGGTACTAGCGGGAAACACCGGGGAGCTGTTTTTT; CDR3: CSSRVLAGNTGELFF
J: TRBJ2-7; V: TRBV11-3; size: NA; D: NA; DNA: TGTGCCAGCAGCCGCGCCGAGTATCTCGAGCAGTACTTC; CDR3: CASSRAEYLEQYF
J: TRBJ1-1; V: TRBV19; size: NA; D: NA; DNA: TGTGCCAGTCGAAAGGGGTATCAAGTCGGGAACACTGAAGCTTTCTTT; CDR3: CASRKGYQVGNTEAFF
J: TRBJ1-2; V: TRBV29-1; size: NA; D: NA; DNA: TGCAGCGTTGGGCAGATTAACTATGGCTACACCTTC; CDR3: CSVGQINYGYTF
J: TRBJ2-5; V: TRBV1; size: NA; D: NA; DNA: TGCACCAGCAGCCAAGATAAGACTAGCGGGAGGGTTGGAGAGACCCAGTACTTC; CDR3: CTSSQDKTSGRVGETQYF
J: TRBJ1-4; V: TRBV19; size: NA; D: TRBD1; DNA: TGTGCCAGTAGTGGCTGGACAGGGGTGACTAATGAAAAACTGTTTTTT; CDR3: CASSGWTGVTNEKLFF
J: TRBJ2-1; V: TRBV30; size: NA; D: NA; DNA: TGTGCCGCAGACAGGAGAAAATACAATGAGCAGTTCTTC; CDR3: CAADRRKYNEQFF
J: TRBJ2-5; V: TRBV18; size: NA; D: TRBD2; DNA: TGTGCCAGCTCACCCGCGGGGGGGGGCCAAGAGACCCAGTACTTC; CDR3: CASSPAGGGQETQYF
J: TRBJ2-5; V: TRBV28; size: NA; D: TRBD2; DNA: TGTGCCAGCAGTTTAACGGGGGGGGAGACCCAGTACTTC; CDR3: CASSLTGGETQYF
J: TRBJ2-5; V: TRBV27; size: once; D: NA; DNA: TGTGCCACCAAACCCACCGGGAGCTATGGAGAGACCCAGTACTTC; CDR3: CATKPTGSYGETQYF
J: TRBJ2-7; V: TRBV5-1; size: NA; D: NA; DNA: TGCGCCAGCAGCTTGGAAGGCTACTACGAGCAGTACTTC; CDR3: CASSLEGYYEQYF
J: TRBJ2-7; V: TRBV10-1; size: NA; D: TRBD2; DNA: TGCGCCAGCAGTGCGGCTAGCGGGAGGGACGAGCAGTACTTC; CDR3: CASSAASGRDEQYF
J: TRBJ2-2; V: TRBV5-1; size: NA; D: TRBD2; DNA: TGCGCCAGCAGTACTAGCGGGAACACCGGGGAGCTGTTTTTT; CDR3: CASSTSGNTGELFF
J: TRBJ1-2; V: TRBV5-4; size: NA; D: NA; DNA: TGTGCCAGCAGCTTGGAACAGCTGAACTATGGCTACACCTTC; CDR3: CASSLEQLNYGYTF
J: TRBJ1-6; V: TRBV19; size: NA; D: NA; DNA: TGTGCCACAACGCAGGTGGCCTCCTATAATTCACCCCTCCACTTT; CDR3: CATTQVASYNSPLHF
J: TRBJ2-3; V: TRBV7-3; size: NA; D: NA; DNA: TGTGCCAGCAGTGTGCAGCGGAGAGATACGCAGTATTTT; CDR3: CASSVQRRDTQYF
J: TRBJ1-2; V: TRBV4-1; size: once; D: NA; DNA: TGCGCCAGCAGCCAAGTCATGGCCAGGGGCGTCTATGGCTACACCTTC; CDR3: CASSQVMARGVYGYTF
J: TRBJ2-7; V: TRBV28; size: NA; D: NA; DNA: TGTGCCAGCAGTTTATCCGGCAGAGGGAGGTACGAGCAGTACTTC; CDR3: CASSLSGRGRYEQYF
J: TRBJ2-7; V: TRBV18; size: NA; D: TRBD1; DNA: TGTGCCAGCTCACCACCTTACAGGGGGACGAACTACGAGCAGTACTTC; CDR3: CASSPPYRGTNYEQYF
J: TRBJ1-6; V: TRBV6-5; size: NA; D: NA; DNA: TGTGCCAGCTCGAAACCGTACCGGAATTCACCCCTCCACTTT; CDR3: CASSKPYRNSPLHF
J: TRBJ1-1; V: TRBV25-1; size: NA; D: NA; DNA: TGTGCCAGCAGTGAATCAACCCTGGGCAGTGAAGCTTTCTTT; CDR3: CASSESTLGSEAFF
J: TRBJ2-3; V: TRBV6-5; size: NA; D: NA; DNA: TGTGCCAGCACCCCCCGGGACTCCCGCACAGATACGCAGTATTTT; CDR3: CASTPRDSRTDTQYF
J: TRBJ2-5; V: TRBV27; size: NA; D: NA; DNA: TGTGCCAGCAGCCAACAGGGTTGGGAGACCCAGTACTTC; CDR3: CASSQQGWETQYF
J: TRBJ2-5; V: TRBV19; size: NA; D: TRBD1; DNA: TGTGCCAGTAGTACATTCTTGGGAGCCACAGGGACAGAGCAAGAGACCCAGTACTTC; CDR3: CASSTFLGATGTEQETQYF
J: TRBJ2-7; V: TRBV15; size: few; D: NA; DNA: TGTGCCACCAGCAGAGATTCAGGCAGTTACGAGCAGTACTTC; CDR3: CATSRDSGSYEQYF
J: TRBJ2-5; V: TRBV9; size: NA; D: TRBD2; DNA: TGTGCCAGCAGCGCACGCGGGGGGGCCTTGGAGACCCAGTACTTC; CDR3: CASSARGGALETQYF
J: TRBJ2-2; V: TRBV9; size: NA; D: NA; DNA: TGTGCCAGCACCCGGGGAGGCCAACTGGGGACCGGGGAGCTGTTTTTT; CDR3: CASTRGGQLGTGELFF
J: TRBJ2-7; V: TRBV4-1; size: NA; D: TRBD1; DNA: TGCGCCAGCAGCCCGTTACCCGGGACAGGGCCTGCCTACGAGCAGTACTTC; CDR3: CASSPLPGTGPAYEQYF
J: TRBJ2-1; V: TRBV15; size: NA; D: TRBD2; DNA: TGTGCCACCAGCAGAGAGCTAGCGGGGGTGGATGAGCAGTTCTTC; CDR3: CATSRELAGVDEQFF
J: TRBJ1-1; V: TRBV7-9; size: once; D: NA; DNA: TGTGCCAGCAGCTTAGTAACGGGGAGCACTGAAGCTTTCTTT; CDR3: CASSLVTGSTEAFF
J: TRBJ2-1; V: TRBV5-1; size: NA; D: NA; DNA: TGCGCCAGCAGCTTGACAGCGGGTCTAGACAATGAGCAGTTCTTC; CDR3: CASSLTAGLDNEQFF
J: TRBJ2-7; V: TRBV7-6; size: NA; D: TRBD1; DNA: TGTGCCAGCAGTCTTCAGGGGGAAAGCGAGCAGTACTTC; CDR3: CASSLQGESEQYF
J: TRBJ2-7; V: TRBV7-9; size: NA; D: NA; DNA: TGTTCCAGCAGCATTCGTACCTACGAGCAGTACTTC; CDR3: CSSSIRTYEQYF
J: TRBJ2-1; V: TRBV2; size: NA; D: TRBD2; DNA: TGTGCCAGTCTCTTCTCCGGCGGGCCTAGCGGTGAGCAGTTCTTC; CDR3: CASLFSGGPSGEQFF
J: TRBJ2-1; V: TRBV10-3; size: NA; D: TRBD1; DNA: TGTGCCATCAGTGAGCAGGACAGGGGACGTCTGTTCTTC; CDR3: CAISEQDRGRLFF
J: TRBJ2-7; V: TRBV7-2; size: NA; D: TRBD2; DNA: TGTGCCAGCAGCTTTTATGCGGGGGGCGTAGGCGAGCAGTACTTC; CDR3: CASSFYAGGVGEQYF
J: TRBJ2-7; V: TRBV25-1; size: NA; D: NA; DNA: TGTGCCAGCAGTGGGGCTGGGGGCGGCCACGAGCAGTACTTC; CDR3: CASSGAGGGHEQYF
J: TRBJ1-1; V: TRBV28; size: NA; D: NA; DNA: TGTGCCAGCAGTTTCGGGGGGCGAGGTTTGTACACTGAAGCTTTCTTT; CDR3: CASSFGGRGLYTEAFF
J: TRBJ2-5; V: TRBV27; size: NA; D: TRBD1; DNA: TGTGCCAGCAGTTCCGGGACAGGGCGAGCGGAGACCCAGTACTTC; CDR3: CASSSGTGRAETQYF
J: TRBJ2-7; V: TRBV10-3; size: NA; D: NA; DNA: TGTGCCATCTCAAGGGGGGCCCAAGGGGGCAACGAGCAGTACTTC; CDR3: CAISRGAQGGNEQYF
J: TRBJ2-1; V: TRBV5-8; size: NA; D: NA; DNA: TGTGCCAGCAGCTTTGACGGGAGTGACTACAATGAGCAGTTCTTC; CDR3: CASSFDGSDYNEQFF
J: TRBJ1-6; V: TRBV28; size: NA; D: TRBD1; DNA: TGTGCCAGCAGTTTACAGACAGGGCGTTCACCCCTCCACTTT; CDR3: CASSLQTGRSPLHF
J: TRBJ2-1; V: TRBV6-5; size: NA; D: TRBD1; DNA: TGTGCCAGTGGGGACAGGGCGGTCAATGAGCAGTTCTTC; CDR3: CASGDRAVNEQFF
J: TRBJ2-7; V: TRBV27; size: NA; D: TRBD2; DNA: TGTGCCAGCAGTTTAGTAACTAGCGGGGGGGTCCGTCACGAGCAGTACTTC; CDR3: CASSLVTSGGVRHEQYF
J: TRBJ2-7; V: TRBV7-9; size: NA; D: TRBD1; DNA: TGTGCCAGCAGCTCCAGGGGGCTTGGCGAGCAGTACTTC; CDR3: CASSSRGLGEQYF